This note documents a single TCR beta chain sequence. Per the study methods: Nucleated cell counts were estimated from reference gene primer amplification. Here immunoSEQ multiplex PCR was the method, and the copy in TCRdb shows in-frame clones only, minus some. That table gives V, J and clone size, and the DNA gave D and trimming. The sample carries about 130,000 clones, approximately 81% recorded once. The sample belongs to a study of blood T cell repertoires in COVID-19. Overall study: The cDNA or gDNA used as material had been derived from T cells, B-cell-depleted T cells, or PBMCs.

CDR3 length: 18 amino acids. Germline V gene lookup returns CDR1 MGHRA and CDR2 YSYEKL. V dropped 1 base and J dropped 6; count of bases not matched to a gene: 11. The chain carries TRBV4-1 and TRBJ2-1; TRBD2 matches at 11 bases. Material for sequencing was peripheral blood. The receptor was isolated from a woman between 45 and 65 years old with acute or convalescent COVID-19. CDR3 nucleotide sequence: TGCGCCAGCAGCCAAGCCGGGGCCGGGACTAGCGGTATCAATGAGCAGTTCTTC. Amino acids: CASSQAGAGTSGINEQFF.